This T cell receptor (beta chain) originates from a study of shared clonotypes between healthy human individuals (TCRdb year 2020). About the study as a whole: The cohort comprised two women and a few men aged 18 to 49 years. For each donor, CD4 naive and CD4 memory were each run on three plates, CD8 naive on two plates, and CD8 memory on one plate. To estimate repertoire size and how much clonotype sharing occurs between individuals, the study deeply sequenced the blood TCR repertoires of about five healthy adults. To increase sequencing depth and limit assay-specific biases, different laboratories used diverse techniques to prepare libraries and sequence TCR repertoires. Leukapheresis yielded between about 0.9 and 8.9 billion PBMCs per donor.

Donors were healthy HIV-negative adults with no recently reported acute infections or vaccinations. All donors were Caucasian adults living in Nashville, Tennessee, USA. CD4+ T cells were enriched by magnetic negative selection, after which naive cells were positively selected on CD45RA and the negative fraction was taken as the memory subset. Blood was obtained by leukapheresis, after which PBMCs were separated by Ficoll-Histopaque density gradient centrifugation and cryopreserved in liquid nitrogen vapor phase. Purity and quantity of every magnetically sorted T cell population were checked by analytical flow cytometry. Genomic DNA was isolated from each sorted fraction and quantified by UV absorbance on a Nanodrop 2000c. Results the study describes overall, beyond this receptor: Pairwise subsampling indicated that sequencing depth was expected to affect the degree of clonotype sharing among donors. The small number of donors limited the genetic and exposure-history diversity represented. Sampling was restricted to blood, and TCR repertoires in tissue are likely to differ from TCR repertoires in blood. Compared with non-shared clonotypes, clonotypes shared by all four sorted-subset donors had higher generation probabilities. Even with the large sequencing depth, rarefaction of the sorted-subset datasets indicated that sequencing was incomplete. When several donors were compared, the shared fraction of clonotypes was about 5.2% for naive CD4, less than 4% for naive CD8, 2% to 2.5% for memory CD4, and roughly 0.43% for memory CD8. Naive subsets generally had larger estimated clonotype richness than memory subsets did.

TCR CDR3 regions were amplified from genomic DNA by multiplex PCR using the deep immunoSEQ assay. Extracted genomic DNA from each cell subset was distributed evenly across all wells of several immunoSEQ 96-well plates, and each plate was treated as a replicate. Each replicate PCR for sorted subsets received around 200 ng genomic DNA, equal to roughly 30,000 T cell genomes. Purified libraries were quantified with a Qubit 3.0 fluorometer, sized on a Bioanalyzer 2100, and re-quantified with the KAPA Library Quantification kit. A separate single-read 150-cycle Illumina NextSeq 550 flow cell was used to sequence each immunoSEQ 96-well plate. The source study handled its data this way. Because only junctional sequences without quality scores were contained in the immunoSEQ output, filtering matching that applied to full-length reads could not be performed. To assign V/J genes and CDR3, sequences were annotated against IMGT germline references using PyIR, a Python wrapper for IgBLAST v1.9. Reads were filtered out if the reads had weak V/J assignments (E-value above 1e-6), no CDR3, stop codons, out-of-frame junctions, or ambiguous translated residues. V3J clonotypes were defined as sequences sharing an identical inferred V gene, J gene, and CDR3 amino acid sequence. The percentage overlap between two repertoires was calculated by dividing the number of shared unique clonotypes by the size of the smaller repertoire. Richness of each repertoire was evaluated using RTK rarefaction, the Chao1 estimator, and Recon v2.1 estimates of unobserved clonotypes. Generation probabilities for all TCRbeta clonotypes obtained by the gDNA method from several donors were computed using OLGA. Held by TCRdb, this immuneACCESS table contains in-frame sequences only and omits some clones. Under half of the omission traces to an unresolved V gene where checked; the cause of the rest is unknown. The V and J calls and clone size come from that table; D and trimming were worked out from the DNA. This sample is represented by 2 million to 2.5 million clones; around 93% of them were singletons. The ten largest make up 0.3% to 0.4% of the sample.

The junction shows trimming of 6 bases on V and 6 bases on J, and the gene matches do not reach 9 bases of it. The CDR3, from cysteine to phenylalanine, totals 15 residues. CDR3 DNA is the only sequence kept; it has 45 bases, read in frame from the first base. Via the germline V gene, CDR1 is MGHRA and CDR2 YSYEKL. This clone was seen a single time. Its antigen specificity is not known. No base quality values were provided; no much bigger clone lies one nucleotide off. What was sequenced was naive CD4+ T cells from PBMCs. Explained via the paper, the cell subset or site label denotes: CD45RA+ positively selected. The sequence is built from TRBV4-1 and TRBJ1-4; 8 middle bases align to TRBD1. This TCR derives from a young man in good health. Some clones in this sample may be carry-over from other donors' samples. The sequence in DNA is TGCGCCAGCAGACTACAGGGGGGATTTGATGAAAAACTGTTTTTT. It translates as CASRLQGGFDEKLFF.